The 5 T cell receptor beta chains listed next were all sequenced from one sample in a study of T cell repertoires in aging, cancer and after chemotherapy. Multiplex touch-down PCR with TRB-A/B primers amplified rearranged V-D-J TRB sequences. TCRdb used MiXCR to reprocess the multiplex PCR reads, holding one entry per CDR3 protein. The repertoire holds 1,500 to 2,000 distinct CDR3 sequences, with around a quarter as singletons. TCR beta rearrangements were amplified from peripheral blood genomic DNA. Sequencing was done on a sample of blood. Receptors were obtained from a human donor with a solid tumor.

In its sample, this clonotype is medium-sized. The V call is TRBV6-1, the J call TRBJ1-2; D unresolved. Trimming cost V 5 bases and J 0 bases, with 13 bases left between them. The CDR3 has 15 residues. Germline V lookup: CDR1 MNHNS, CDR2 SASEGT. Here the CDR3 reads CASSSGGGTNYGYTF. The CDR3 nucleotides read TGTGCCAGCAGTTCTGGTGGCGGAACTAACTATGGCTACACCTTC.

The CDR3 sequence: CASRTGTSGRGYNEQFF. CDR3 DNA sequence: TGTGCCAGCAGAACCGGGACTAGCGGGAGGGGTTACAATGAGCAGTTCTTC. J is TRBJ2-1 and V is TRBV6-2 or TRBV6-3; 16 bases align to TRBD2. This CDR3 has 17 amino acids. Germline V gives CDR1 MNHEY, CDR2 SVGEGT. V shed 6 bases, J shed 4 bases, and the junction held 6 bases outside the gene matches.

The V gene is TRBV10-2, the J gene TRBJ2-1; 11 bases fit TRBD1. CDR3 size: 16 residues. Looked up from germline, CDR1 is WSHSY and CDR2 is SAAADI. The junction had 3 bases not matched to a gene; V was cut back by 0 bases and J by 5 bases. CDR3 residues: CASSESGGQGDNEQFF. CDR3 bases: TGCGCCAGCAGTGAGTCTGGGGGACAGGGGGACAATGAGCAGTTCTTC.

This clonotype was counted a few times. The chain links TRBV20-1 to TRBJ1-4, with 7 bases aligning to TRBD1. The CDR3 is 15 residues long. Germline-derived CDR1 and CDR2 are DFQATT and SNEGSKA (reference sequence). The V gene end was trimmed by 0 bases and the J gene end by 4 bases; junction bases not matched to a gene: 5. CDR3 coding DNA: TGCAGTGCTAGAGATTTCGGGACAGATAATGAAAAACTGTTTTTT. This translates into CSARDFGTDNEKLFF.

Remarks on this clonotype: The junction does not match germline at one end; this may be a read error. The V and J genes are TRBV5-5 and TRBJ2-7; D gene uncertain. Germline loops: CDR1 SGHKS, CDR2 YYEKEE (reference sequence). This CDR3 region has 12 residues. As DNA, the CDR3 is TGCGCCAGCAGCTTGGCAAACTACGAGCAGTACTTC. Amino acid sequence: CASSLANYEQYF.